This T cell receptor (beta chain) was retrieved from a study of Ad26.COV2.S vaccination and SARS-CoV-2 variants. Study-wide background: As a participant in COV1001, the donor was in the Ad26.COV2.S trial arm. Intramuscular Ad26.COV2.S doses were given once or twice, 56 days apart. The study's findings and limits: Those who received vaccine or placebo ended up with similar non-spike TCR breadth.

The assay was immunoSEQ multiplex PCR, and TCRdb's table has in-frame clones only and misses some. This table holds hundreds of thousands of clones, 80% to 90% found once. The treatment is: about 20 received Ad26.COV2.S at low or high dose, single or two shots; about 5 received placebo; per-sample allocation not given. Day 63 after the first vaccine or placebo injection was the time point for sampling. The V gene lost 0 bases and the J gene lost 2 bases, with 9 bases spanning the gap. The V gene's germline CDR1 is SGHRS and CDR2 YFSETQ. This CDR3 spans 15 amino acids. Regarding this clone: What it recognizes is unknown.

Here the sequenced sample was peripheral blood, taken in a trial of Ad26.COV2.S vaccine versus placebo. This sequence joins TRBV5-1 and TRBJ1-3; no clear D gene. The receptor comes from a person between 18 and 59 years old who received the Ad26.COV2.S COVID-19 vaccine or a placebo. CDR3 in amino acids: CASSLAQGTGNTIYF. The CDR3 nucleotides are TGCGCCAGCAGCTTGGCCCAAGGGACTGGAAACACCATATATTTT.